This T cell receptor (beta chain) stems from a study of metastatic and nonmetastatic thyroid tumors. Whole-study context: The authors compared repertoires across blood and tumor or nodule tissue from malignant and benign thyroid patients. The study, taken as a whole, reports: Reports indicated that malignant thyroid tumors showed significantly higher TCR beta diversity than benign nodules did, in blood and tumor.

TCRdb used MiXCR to call clones anew from the PCR reads. The sample consists of about 12,000 clones, 9.5% to 13% of them appearing once. Each patient came to thyroid surgery without any prior treatment (of any kind). The sample holds many counts of this clone. The antigen is unknown. This CDR3 is built from 13 residues. Trimming took off 4 bases at V and 0 bases at J, with 8 bases between the two ends. Germline V gene sequence: CDR1 GTSNPN, CDR2 SVGIG (reference sequence). The chain couples TRBV30 to TRBJ2-3; D remains ambiguous. Sequencing was done on a sample of blood. The source of this sequence is a female donor with papillary thyroid cancer or a benign thyroid nodule (not recorded which). Some clones in this sample may be carry-over from other donors' samples. CDR3 nucleotide sequence: TGTGCCTGGAATCGGAGAAGCACAGATACGCAGTATTTT. Its translation is CAWNRRSTDTQYF.